This T cell receptor beta chain originates from a study of vaccination and CD4 T cells after COVID-19. As to treatment: roughly 10-day PBMC culture with coronavirus spike peptide pools or control peptides (ViraFEST assay). V lost 0 bases and J lost 2, with 9 bases in between. The CDR3 is 14 amino acids. Germline assignment: CDR1 SGHNT and CDR2 YYREEE (reference sequence). To note about this clonotype: Antigen: not known.

Sequencing of cultured CD4+ T cell DNA used the Oncomine TCR Beta short-read assay. TCRdb re-analysed the PCR reads in MiXCR, keeping a single row per CDR3 protein. The sample yields over 10,000 distinct CDR3 sequences, just over 35% seen once. The chain recombines TRBV5-4 with TRBJ2-7; D is unclear. The sample consisted of cultured CD4+ T cells from blood. This clonotype was obtained from a human donor with COVID-19. CDR3 nucleotides: TGTGCCAGCAGCTTGGACAGCCAGACCTACGAGCAGTACTTC. As protein: CASSLDSQTYEQYF.